A single count supports the clone carrying this TCR beta chain. Its antigen is still unknown. The sample belongs to a study of cytomegalovirus exposure and HLA in healthy donors. Notes on the study in general: Common viral pathogens seemed, in a later analysis, to connect with several of the most significant clusters.

The PCR was carried out with 60 Vbeta primers and 13 Jbeta primers. The data were produced by immunoSEQ multiplex PCR, yet TCRdb's version contains in-frame clones alone and is incomplete. This table has fewer than 80,000 clones, approximately 71% appearing once. Germline V gene lookup returns CDR1 ENHRY and CDR2 SYGVKD. V was pared by 6 bases and J by 6 bases, with 4 bases of the junction left unmatched. This CDR3 comprises 13 residues. Source material: PBMCs. The chain is built from TRBV10-3 and TRBJ1-5, with TRBD1 matching over 8 bases. The TCR originated in a woman aged 35 to 49 in good health and CMV-seropositive. The CDR3 DNA sequence: TGTGCCATCAGGGACAGGGATGCTCAGCCCCAGCATTTT. It encodes CAIRDRDAQPQHF.